Sequencing of this T cell receptor (beta chain) was carried out in a study of blood T cells in healthy people across ages. Regarding this clonotype: As yet, its antigen is unknown.

Study-level results: PBMCs that were unsorted prevented a conclusive naive versus antigen-experienced comparison. A greater number of naive CD4+ cells and higher diversity distinguished long-lived donors from aged donors. No one knew whether donors had CMV, which possibly confounded expanded clonotype changes.

The second PCR ran about 6 to 12 cycles with a sample-barcoded 5' primer and J-beta primers. TCRdb reanalysed the 5' RACE reads using MiXCR and keeps one entry per CDR3 protein. The sample has approximately 900,000 distinct CDR3 sequences; 48% are singletons. The clonotype comes from a man aged 25 to 40 in good health. Specimen: blood.

The CDR3 spells CASRDRVEQYF. CDR3 bases: TGTGCCAGCAGAGACAGGGTCGAGCAGTACTTC. The chain employs TRBV6-1 and TRBJ2-7, with TRBD1 matching over 7 bases. The J segment lost 6 bases and the V segment lost 6 bases, leaving 2 bases of the junction unmatched. The CDR3 is 11 amino acids. Germline V gives CDR1 MNHNS, CDR2 SASEGT.